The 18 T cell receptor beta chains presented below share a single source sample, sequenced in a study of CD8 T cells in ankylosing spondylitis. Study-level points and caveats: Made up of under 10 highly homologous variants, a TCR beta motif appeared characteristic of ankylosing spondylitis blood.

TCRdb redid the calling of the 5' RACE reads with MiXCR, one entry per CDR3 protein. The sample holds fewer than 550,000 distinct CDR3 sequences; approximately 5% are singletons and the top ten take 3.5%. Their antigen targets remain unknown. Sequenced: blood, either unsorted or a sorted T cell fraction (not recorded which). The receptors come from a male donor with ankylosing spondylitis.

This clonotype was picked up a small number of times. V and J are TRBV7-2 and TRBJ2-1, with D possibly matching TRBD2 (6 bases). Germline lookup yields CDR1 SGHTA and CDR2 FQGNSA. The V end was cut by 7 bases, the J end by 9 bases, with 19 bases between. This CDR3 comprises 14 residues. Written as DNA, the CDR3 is TGTGCCAGCACTCTCGGGGGTAGCACGATTGAGCAGTTCTTC. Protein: CASTLGGSTIEQFF.

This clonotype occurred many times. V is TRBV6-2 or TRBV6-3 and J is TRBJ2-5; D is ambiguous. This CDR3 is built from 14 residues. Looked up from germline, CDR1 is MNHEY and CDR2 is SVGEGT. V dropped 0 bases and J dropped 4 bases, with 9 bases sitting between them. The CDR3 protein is CASSYSATGETQYF. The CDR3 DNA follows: TGTGCCAGCAGTTACTCGGCGACGGGAGAGACCCAGTACTTC.

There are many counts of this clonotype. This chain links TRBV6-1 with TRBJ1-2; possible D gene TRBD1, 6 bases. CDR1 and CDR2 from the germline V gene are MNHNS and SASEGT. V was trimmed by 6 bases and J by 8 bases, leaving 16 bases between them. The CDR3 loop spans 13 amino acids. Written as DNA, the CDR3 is TGTGCCAGCAGCAATACAGGGCAGGACGGCTACACCTTC. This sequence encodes CASSNTGQDGYTF.

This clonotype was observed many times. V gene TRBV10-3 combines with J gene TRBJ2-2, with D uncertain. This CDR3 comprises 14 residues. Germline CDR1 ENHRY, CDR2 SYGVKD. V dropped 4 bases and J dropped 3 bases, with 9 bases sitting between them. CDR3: CAISGSPDTGELFF. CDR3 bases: TGTGCCATCAGTGGGTCGCCTGACACCGGGGAGCTGTTTTTT.

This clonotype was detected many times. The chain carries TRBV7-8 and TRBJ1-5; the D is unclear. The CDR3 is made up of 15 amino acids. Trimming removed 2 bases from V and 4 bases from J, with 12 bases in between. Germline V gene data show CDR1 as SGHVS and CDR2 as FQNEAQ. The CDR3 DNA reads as TGTGCCAGCAGCTTATTTCGGGCAGATAATCAGCCCCAGCATTTT. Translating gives CASSLFRADNQPQHF.

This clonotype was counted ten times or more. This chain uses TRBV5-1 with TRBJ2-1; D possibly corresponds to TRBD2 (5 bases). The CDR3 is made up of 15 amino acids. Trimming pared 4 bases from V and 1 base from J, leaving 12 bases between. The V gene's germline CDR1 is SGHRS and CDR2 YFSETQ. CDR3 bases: TGCGCCAGCAGCGTCGACGGGGAATCCTACAATGAGCAGTTCTTC. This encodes CASSVDGESYNEQFF.

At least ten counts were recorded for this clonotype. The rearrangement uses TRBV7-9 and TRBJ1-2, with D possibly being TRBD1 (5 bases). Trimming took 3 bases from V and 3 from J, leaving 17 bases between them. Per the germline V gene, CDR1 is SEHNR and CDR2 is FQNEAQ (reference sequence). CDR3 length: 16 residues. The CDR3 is CASSFTIQDIHYGYTF. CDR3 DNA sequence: TGTGCCAGCAGCTTCACTATACAGGATATCCACTATGGCTACACCTTC.

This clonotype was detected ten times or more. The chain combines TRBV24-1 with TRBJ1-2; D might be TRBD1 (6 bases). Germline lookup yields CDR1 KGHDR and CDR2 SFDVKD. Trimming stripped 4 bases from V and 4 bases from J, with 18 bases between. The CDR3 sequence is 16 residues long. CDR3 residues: CATSDLDLPGAYGYTF. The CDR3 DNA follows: TGTGCCACCAGTGACCTGGACCTCCCAGGGGCCTATGGCTACACCTTC.

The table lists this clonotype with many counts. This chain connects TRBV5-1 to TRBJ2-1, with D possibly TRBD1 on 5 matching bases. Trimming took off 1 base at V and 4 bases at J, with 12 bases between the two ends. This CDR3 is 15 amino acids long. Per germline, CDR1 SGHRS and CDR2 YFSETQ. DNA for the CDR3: TGCGCCAGCAGCTTGTCTCCCCAGGGTTACAATGAGCAGTTCTTC. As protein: CASSLSPQGYNEQFF. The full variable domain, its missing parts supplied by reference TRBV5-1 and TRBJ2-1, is KAGVTQTPRYLIKTRGQQVTLSCSPISGHRSVSWYQQTPGQGLQFLFEYFSETQRNKGNFPGRFSGRQFSNSRSEMNVSTLELGDSALYLCASSLSPQGYNEQFFGPGTRLTVL.

The CDR3 reads CATSEPGGSGRDGEQFF. Here the CDR3 DNA reads TGTGCCACCAGTGAGCCCGGAGGTAGCGGGAGGGATGGGGAGCAGTTCTTC. The chain uses TRBV24-1 and TRBJ2-1; 11 nucleotides match TRBD2. CDR3 length equals 17 residues. V lost 4 bases, J lost 10 bases, and 14 bases stayed unmatched. Germline V gives CDR1 KGHDR, CDR2 SFDVKD.

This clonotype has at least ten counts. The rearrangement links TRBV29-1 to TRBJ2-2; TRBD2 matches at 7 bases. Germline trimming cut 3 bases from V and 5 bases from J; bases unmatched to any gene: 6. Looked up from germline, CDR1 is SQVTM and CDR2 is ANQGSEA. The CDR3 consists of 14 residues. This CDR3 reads CSVEWEGRTGELFF. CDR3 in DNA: TGCAGCGTTGAGTGGGAGGGCCGAACCGGGGAGCTGTTTTTT.

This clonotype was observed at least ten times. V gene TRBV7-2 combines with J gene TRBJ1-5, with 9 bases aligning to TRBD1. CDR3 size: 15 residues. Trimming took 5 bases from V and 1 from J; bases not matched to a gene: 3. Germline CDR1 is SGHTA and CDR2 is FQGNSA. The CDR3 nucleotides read TGTGCCAGCAGCATACAGGGGGCAAGCAATCAGCCCCAGCATTTT. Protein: CASSIQGASNQPQHF.

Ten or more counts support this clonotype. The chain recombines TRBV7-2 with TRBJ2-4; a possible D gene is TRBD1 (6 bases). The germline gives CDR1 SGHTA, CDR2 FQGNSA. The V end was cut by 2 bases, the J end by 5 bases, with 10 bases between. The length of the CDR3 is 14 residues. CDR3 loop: CASSLTDSENIQYF. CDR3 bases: TGTGCCAGCAGCTTAACGGACAGCGAAAACATTCAGTACTTC. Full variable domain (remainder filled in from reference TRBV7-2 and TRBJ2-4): GAGVSQSPSNKVTEKGKDVELRCDPISGHTALYWYRQSLGQGLEFLIYFQGNSAPDKSGLPSDRFSAERTGGSVSTLTIQRTQQEDSAVYLCASSLTDSENIQYFGAGTRLSVL.

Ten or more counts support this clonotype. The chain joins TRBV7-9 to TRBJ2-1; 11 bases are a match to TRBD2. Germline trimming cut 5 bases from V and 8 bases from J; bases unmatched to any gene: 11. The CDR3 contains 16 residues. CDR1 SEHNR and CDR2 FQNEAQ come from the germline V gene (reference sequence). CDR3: CASSDSGTSGLDEQFF. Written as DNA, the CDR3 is TGTGCCAGCAGCGATAGCGGGACTAGCGGATTGGATGAGCAGTTCTTC.

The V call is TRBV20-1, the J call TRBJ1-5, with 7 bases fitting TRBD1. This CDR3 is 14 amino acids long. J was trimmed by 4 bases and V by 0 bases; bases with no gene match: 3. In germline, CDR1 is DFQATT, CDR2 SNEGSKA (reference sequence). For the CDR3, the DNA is TGCAGTGCTAGAGATACAGGGGTAAATCAGCCCCAGCATTTT. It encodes CSARDTGVNQPQHF.

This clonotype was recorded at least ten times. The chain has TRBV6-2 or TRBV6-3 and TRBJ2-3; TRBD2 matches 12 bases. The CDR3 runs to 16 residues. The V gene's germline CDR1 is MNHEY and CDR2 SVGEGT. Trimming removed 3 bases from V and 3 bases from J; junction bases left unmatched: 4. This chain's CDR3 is CASSYELAGGTDTQYF. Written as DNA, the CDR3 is TGTGCCAGCAGTTATGAACTAGCGGGAGGTACAGATACGCAGTATTTT.

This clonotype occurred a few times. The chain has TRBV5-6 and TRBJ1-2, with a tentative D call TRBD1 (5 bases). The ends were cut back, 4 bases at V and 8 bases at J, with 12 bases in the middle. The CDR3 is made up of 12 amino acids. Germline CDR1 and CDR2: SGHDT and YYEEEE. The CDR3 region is CASSVGGWGYTF. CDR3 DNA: TGTGCCAGCAGCGTGGGGGGTTGGGGCTACACCTTC. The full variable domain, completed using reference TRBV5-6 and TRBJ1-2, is DAGVTQSPTHLIKTRGQQVTLRCSPKSGHDTVSWYQQALGQGPQFIFQYYEEEERQRGNFPDRFSGHQFPNYSSELNVNALLLGDSALYLCASSVGGWGYTFGSGTRLTVV.

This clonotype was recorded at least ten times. CDR3: CASRLQGRVTEAFF. CDR3 coding DNA: TGTGCCAGCAGATTACAGGGCCGGGTCACTGAAGCTTTCTTT. V usage is TRBV6-2 or TRBV6-3 and J usage is TRBJ1-1; tentatively, D is TRBD1 (6 bases). Germline CDR1 is MNHEY and CDR2 is SVGEGT. Trimming left V 6 bases short and J 4 bases short, with 15 bases between. The CDR3 spans 14 residues.